This TCR beta chain was profiled in a study of blood T cells in healthy people across ages. Study at large: The capture of about one barcoded beta molecule per two T cells was achieved by template switching.

Trimming removed 0 bases from V and 1 base from J, with 10 bases in between. The CDR3 sequence is 15 residues long. Looked up from germline, CDR1 is MNHNY and CDR2 is SVGAGI (reference sequence). Of note for this clonotype: Its specificity is unknown.

A sample-barcoded 5' primer and a J-beta primer mix were used in a second PCR of roughly 7 to 11 cycles. From each sample, at least 2.5 million paired-end reads containing CDR3 were obtained. TCRdb re-called the 5' RACE reads through MiXCR, storing one row per CDR3 protein. The sample lists over 1,200,000 distinct CDR3 sequences; roughly 64% were seen once. Study results and limitations: Higher diversity and more naive CD4+ cells were features of long-lived donors, compared to aged donors. Estimated diversity across one million T cells was deemed an underestimate.

This TCR derives from a man in his late teens or twenties in good health. The rearrangement links TRBV6-6 to TRBJ2-7; no clear D. The sequencing input was blood. Written as DNA, the CDR3 is TGTGCCAGCAGTTACTCGAGTCGCCAGTCCTACGAGCAGTACTTC. Protein sequence: CASSYSSRQSYEQYF.